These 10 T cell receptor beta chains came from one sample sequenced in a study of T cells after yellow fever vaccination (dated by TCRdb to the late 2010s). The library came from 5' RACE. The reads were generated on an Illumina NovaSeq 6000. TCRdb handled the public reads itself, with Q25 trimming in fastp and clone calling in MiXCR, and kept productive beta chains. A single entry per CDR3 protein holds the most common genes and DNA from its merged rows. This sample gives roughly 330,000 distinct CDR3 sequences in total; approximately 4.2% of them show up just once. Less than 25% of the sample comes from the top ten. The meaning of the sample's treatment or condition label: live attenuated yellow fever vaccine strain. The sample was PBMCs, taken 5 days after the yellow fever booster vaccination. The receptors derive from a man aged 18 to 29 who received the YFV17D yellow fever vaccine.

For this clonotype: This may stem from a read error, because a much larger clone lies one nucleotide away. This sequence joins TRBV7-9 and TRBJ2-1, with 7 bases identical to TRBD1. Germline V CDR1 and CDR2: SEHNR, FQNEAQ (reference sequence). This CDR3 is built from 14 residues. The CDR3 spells CASSDRAYYTEQFF. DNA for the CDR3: TGTGCCAGCAGTGACAGGGCCTACTACACTGAGCAGTTCTTC.

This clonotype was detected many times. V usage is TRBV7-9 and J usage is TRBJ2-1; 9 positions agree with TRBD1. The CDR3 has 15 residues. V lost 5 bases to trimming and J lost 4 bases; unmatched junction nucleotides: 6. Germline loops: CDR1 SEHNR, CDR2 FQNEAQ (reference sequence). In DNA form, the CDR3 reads TGTGCCAGCAGCAGAGTAGGGACAGGGTACAATGAGCAGTTCTTC. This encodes CASSRVGTGYNEQFF.

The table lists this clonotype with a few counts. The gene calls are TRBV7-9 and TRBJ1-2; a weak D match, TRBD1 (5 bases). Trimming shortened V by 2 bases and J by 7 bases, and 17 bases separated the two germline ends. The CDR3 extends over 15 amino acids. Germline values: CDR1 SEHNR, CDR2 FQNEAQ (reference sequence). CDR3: CASSLLQGRGGGYTF. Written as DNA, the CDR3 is TGTGCCAGCAGCTTACTGCAGGGTCGAGGAGGTGGCTACACCTTC. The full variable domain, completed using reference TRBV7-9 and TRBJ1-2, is DTGVSQNPRHKITKRGQNVTFRCDPISEHNRLYWYRQTLGQGPEFLTYFQNEAQLEKSRLLSDRFSAERPKGSFSTLEIQRTEQGDSAMYLCASSLLQGRGGGYTFGSGTRLTVV.

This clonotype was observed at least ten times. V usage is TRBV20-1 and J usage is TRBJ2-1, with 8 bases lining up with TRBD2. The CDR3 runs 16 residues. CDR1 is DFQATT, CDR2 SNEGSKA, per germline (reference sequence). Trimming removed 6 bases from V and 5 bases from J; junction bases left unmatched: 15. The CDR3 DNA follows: TGCAGTGCCACGAAAGGAAGCGGGGGTAGTCACAATGAGCAGTTCTTC. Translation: CSATKGSGGSHNEQFF.

The CDR3 loop is CASSVDPQGLGGYTF. DNA of the CDR3: TGTGCCAGCAGCGTGGATCCTCAGGGCTTGGGTGGCTACACCTTC. The genes are TRBV9 and TRBJ1-2; TRBD1 is a possible D gene (5 bases). This CDR3 spans 15 amino acids. V was cut by 2 bases and J by 7 bases, with 18 bases left in between. The germline V gene has CDR1 SGDLS and CDR2 YYNGEE.

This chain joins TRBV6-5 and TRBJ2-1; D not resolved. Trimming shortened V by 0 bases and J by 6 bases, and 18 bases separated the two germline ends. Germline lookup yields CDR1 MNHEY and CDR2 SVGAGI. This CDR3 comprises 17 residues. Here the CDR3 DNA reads TGTGCCAGCAGTTACTCGCCAGTCCGGGCCGGTGTCAATGAGCAGTTCTTC. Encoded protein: CASSYSPVRAGVNEQFF.

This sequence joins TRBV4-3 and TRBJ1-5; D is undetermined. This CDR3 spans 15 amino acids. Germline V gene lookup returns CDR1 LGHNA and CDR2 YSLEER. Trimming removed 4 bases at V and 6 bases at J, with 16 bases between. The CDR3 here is CASSREGREGQPQHF. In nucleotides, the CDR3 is TGCGCCAGCAGCCGGGAGGGTAGGGAGGGTCAGCCCCAGCATTTT.

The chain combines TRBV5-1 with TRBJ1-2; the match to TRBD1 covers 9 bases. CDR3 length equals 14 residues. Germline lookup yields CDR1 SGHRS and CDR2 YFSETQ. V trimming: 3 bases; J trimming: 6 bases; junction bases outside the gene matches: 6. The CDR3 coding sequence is TGCGCCAGCAGCTCGGACAGGGGACGAGATGGCTACACCTTC. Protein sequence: CASSSDRGRDGYTF.

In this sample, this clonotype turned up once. The CDR3 spells CASSLTVPDTQYF. The CDR3 nucleotides are TGTGCCAGCAGCTTAACGGTTCCTGATACGCAGTATTTT. The rearrangement joins TRBV7-3 to TRBJ2-3; no reliable D call. The CDR3 has 13 amino acids. Germline V gene sequence: CDR1 SGHTA, CDR2 FQGTGA. V was shortened by 0 bases and J by 6 bases, with 7 bases between the two germline ends.

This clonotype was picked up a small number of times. Here the CDR3 DNA reads TGCGCCAGCAGCTTGGCCCCCTACCGACAGGGGAACACTGAAGCTTTCTTT. Its translation: CASSLAPYRQGNTEAFF. The V and J genes are TRBV5-1 and TRBJ1-1, with 7 positions matching TRBD1. V shed 0 bases and J 1 base; nucleotides not matched to a gene: 9. CDR1 is SGHRS and CDR2 is YFSETQ in the germline V gene. This CDR3 has 17 amino acids. Using reference TRBV5-1 and TRBJ1-1 for the parts outside the CDR3, the full variable domain is KAGVTQTPRYLIKTRGQQVTLSCSPISGHRSVSWYQQTPGQGLQFLFEYFSETQRNKGNFPGRFSGRQFSNSRSEMNVSTLELGDSALYLCASSLAPYRQGNTEAFFGQGTRLTVV.